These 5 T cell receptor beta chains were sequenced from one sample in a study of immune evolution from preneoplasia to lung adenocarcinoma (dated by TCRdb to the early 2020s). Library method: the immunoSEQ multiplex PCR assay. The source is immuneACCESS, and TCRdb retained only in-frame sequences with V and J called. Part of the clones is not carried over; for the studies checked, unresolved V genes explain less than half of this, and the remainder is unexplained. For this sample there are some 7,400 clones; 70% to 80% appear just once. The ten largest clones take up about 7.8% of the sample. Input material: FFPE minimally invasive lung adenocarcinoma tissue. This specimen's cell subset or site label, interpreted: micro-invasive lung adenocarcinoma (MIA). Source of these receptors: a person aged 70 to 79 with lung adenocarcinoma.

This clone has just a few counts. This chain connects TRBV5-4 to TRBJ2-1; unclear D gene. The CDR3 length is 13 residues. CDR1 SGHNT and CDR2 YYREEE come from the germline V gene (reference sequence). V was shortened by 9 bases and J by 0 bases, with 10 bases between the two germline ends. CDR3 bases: TGTGCCACCGGCCCAAGCTCCTACAATGAGCAGTTCTTC. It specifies CATGPSSYNEQFF.

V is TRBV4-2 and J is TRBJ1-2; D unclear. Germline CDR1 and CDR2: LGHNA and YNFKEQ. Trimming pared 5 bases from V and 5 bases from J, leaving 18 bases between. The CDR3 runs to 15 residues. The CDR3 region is CASSLHLEGRYGYTF. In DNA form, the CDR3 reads TGTGCCAGCAGCTTGCACTTAGAAGGGAGGTATGGCTACACCTTC.

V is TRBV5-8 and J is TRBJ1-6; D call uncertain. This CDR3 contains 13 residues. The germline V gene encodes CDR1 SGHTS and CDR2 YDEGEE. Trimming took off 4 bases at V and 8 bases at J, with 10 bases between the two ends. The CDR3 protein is CASSAETDSPLHF. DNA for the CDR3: TGTGCCAGCAGCGCCGAGACGGATTCACCCCTCCACTTT.

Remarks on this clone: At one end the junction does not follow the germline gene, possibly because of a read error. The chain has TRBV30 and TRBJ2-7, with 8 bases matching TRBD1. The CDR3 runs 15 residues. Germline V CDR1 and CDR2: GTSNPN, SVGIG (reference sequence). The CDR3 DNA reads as TGTGCCTGGAGACCCTCCCGGACAGGGCGTTCAGCGCAGTATTTC. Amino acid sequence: CAWRPSRTGRSAQYF. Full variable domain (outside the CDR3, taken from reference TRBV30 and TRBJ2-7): SQTIHQWPATLVQPVGSPLSLECTVEGTSNPNLYWYRQAAGRGLQLLFYSVGIGQISSEVPQNLSASRPQDRQFILSSKKLLLSDSGFYLCAWRPSRTGRSAQYFGPGTRLTVT.

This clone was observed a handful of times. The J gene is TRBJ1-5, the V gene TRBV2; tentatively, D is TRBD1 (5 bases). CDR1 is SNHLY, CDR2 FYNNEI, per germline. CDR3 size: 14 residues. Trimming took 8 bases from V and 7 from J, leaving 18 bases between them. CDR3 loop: CASGALESRQPQHF. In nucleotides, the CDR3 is TGTGCCAGCGGGGCCTTGGAAAGTAGACAGCCCCAGCATTTT.